The 25 T cell receptor beta chains listed next were all sequenced from one sample in a study of blood T cell repertoires in COVID-19. TCRdb's copy holds only in-frame clones and misses some; the assay was immunoSEQ multiplex PCR. The data show 45,000 to 50,000 clones, 83% seen once. The sample comprised peripheral blood. Source of these receptors: a man older than 75 in a cohort sampled during active COVID-19.

This clone was detected only a few times. The chain has TRBV7-2 and TRBJ2-2, with 10 positions matching TRBD2. With V trimmed by 6 bases and J by 6 bases, 7 bases remained unmatched. Germline-derived CDR1 and CDR2 are SGHTA and FQGNSA. CDR3 length: 15 residues. The CDR3 here is CASRNSGRSAGELFF. CDR3 sequence (DNA): TGTGCCAGCAGAAATAGCGGGAGGTCCGCCGGGGAGCTGTTTTTT.

This chain joins TRBV6-5 and TRBJ1-5; 9 nucleotides line up with TRBD1. The V gene's germline CDR1 is MNHEY and CDR2 SVGAGI. The CDR3 is 15 amino acids. The trim removed 5 bases at V and 7 bases at J, leaving 9 bases unmatched. The CDR3 protein is CASSKTGGDWQPQHF. CDR3 nucleotides: TGTGCCAGCAGTAAAACAGGGGGCGACTGGCAGCCCCAGCATTTT.

This clone was recorded only once. This chain links TRBV30 with TRBJ2-7; 8 bases align to TRBD1. Germline CDR1 and CDR2: GTSNPN and SVGIG (reference sequence). This CDR3 has 14 amino acids. Unmatched junction bases numbered 6, after V lost 1 base and J lost 4 bases. The CDR3 bases are TGTGCCTGGAGTGCCTCAACAGGGGGATACGAGCAGTACTTC. Translation: CAWSASTGGYEQYF.

V usage is TRBV4-3 and J usage is TRBJ1-4, with 8 bases aligning to TRBD1. The ends lost 0 bases at V and 11 bases at J; junction bases unmatched: 14. CDR1 and CDR2 from the germline V gene are LGHNA and YSLEER. The CDR3 is 17 amino acids. The CDR3 is CASSQDPGTGPMRKLFF. Here the CDR3 DNA reads TGCGCCAGCAGCCAAGATCCAGGGACAGGACCCATGAGGAAACTGTTTTTT.

The chain employs TRBV28 and TRBJ1-1; TRBD1 aligns across 9 bases. Germline V CDR1 and CDR2: MDHEN, SYDVKM. Unmatched junction bases numbered 7, after V lost 6 bases and J lost 5 bases. CDR3 size: 14 residues. Written as DNA, the CDR3 is TGTGCCAGCAGGACCACAGGGGGCGTAACTGAAGCTTTCTTT. Protein: CASRTTGGVTEAFF. The whole variable domain, filled in from reference TRBV28 and TRBJ1-1, reads DVKVTQSSRYLVKRTGEKVFLECVQDMDHENMFWYRQDPGLGLRLIYFSYDVKMKEKGDIPEGYSVSREKKERFSLILESASTNQTSMYLCASRTTGGVTEAFFGQGTRLTVV.

The chain uses TRBV5-8 and TRBJ1-2; 7 bases line up with TRBD1. V lost 4 bases and J lost 0; bases outside the gene matches: 3. This CDR3 is 14 amino acids long. Per the germline V gene, CDR1 is SGHTS and CDR2 is YDEGEE. CDR3 nucleotides: TGTGCCAGCAGCCCGGGGACAGCTAACTATGGCTACACCTTC. Its translation is CASSPGTANYGYTF.

The rearrangement joins TRBV10-3 to TRBJ1-3; 8 bases are a match to TRBD1. Germline CDR1 ENHRY, CDR2 SYGVKD. The CDR3 is made up of 13 amino acids. The V segment lost 8 bases and the J segment 4 bases; nucleotides outside the gene matches: 4. The CDR3 spells CAIQGALGNTIYF. The CDR3 nucleotides read TGTGCCATCCAGGGGGCCTTAGGAAACACCATATATTTT.

The chain couples TRBV27 to TRBJ2-3; TRBD2 aligns across 10 bases. V was clipped by 6 bases and J by 5 bases; unmatched bases: 8. CDR3 length: 15 amino acids. Germline assignment: CDR1 MNHEY and CDR2 SMNVEV (reference sequence). The DNA for the CDR3 is TGTGCCAGCAGACTTAGCGGGGGGTTTGTAGATACGCAGTATTTT. It codes for CASRLSGGFVDTQYF.

CDR3 protein: CASDRGFHEQYF. The DNA for the CDR3 is TGTGCCAGCGACAGGGGATTCCACGAGCAGTACTTC. This sequence joins TRBV6-6 and TRBJ2-7; 8 bases are a match to TRBD1. V trimming: 8 bases; J trimming: 5 bases; junction bases outside the gene matches: 5. The CDR3 runs 12 residues. Germline CDR1 and CDR2: MNHNY and SVGAGI (reference sequence).

V usage is TRBV6-5 and J usage is TRBJ1-1; D unresolved. This CDR3 has 14 amino acids. V shed 0 bases and J shed 4 bases, with 9 bases lying between them. Germline V gene sequence: CDR1 MNHEY, CDR2 SVGAGI. The CDR3 DNA is TGTGCCAGCAGTTACTCGACGGCGGGCACTGAAGCTTTCTTT. Translating gives CASSYSTAGTEAFF.

The chain recombines TRBV10-3 with TRBJ1-4, with D hard to call. Trimming cost V 4 bases and J 5 bases, with 5 bases left between them. Germline CDR1 reads ENHRY; CDR2 reads SYGVKD. CDR3 length: 12 residues. In DNA, the CDR3 is TGTGCCATCAGTGGTAAAAATGAAAAACTGTTTTTT. It is translated as CAISGKNEKLFF.

In its sample, this clone was seen a few times. The genes are TRBV6-2 or TRBV6-3 and TRBJ1-5; possible D gene TRBD1, 6 bases. The germline V and J ends were trimmed by 5 bases and 6 bases, with 11 bases remaining between them. The CDR3 is 13 residues long. Germline V gene lookup returns CDR1 MNHEY and CDR2 SVGEGT. CDR3: CASSRTQGQPQHF. The CDR3 DNA reads as TGTGCCAGCAGTCGGACACAGGGTCAGCCCCAGCATTTT.

The J gene is TRBJ1-6, the V gene TRBV9; D is ambiguous. The germline V gene has CDR1 SGDLS and CDR2 YYNGEE. This CDR3 is 16 amino acids long. The V and J ends lost 0 bases and 0 bases respectively, with 7 bases between them. The CDR3 protein is CASSVGPSSYNSPLHF. Written as DNA, the CDR3 is TGTGCCAGCAGCGTAGGGCCCAGCTCCTATAATTCACCCCTCCACTTT. Looking up the rest from reference TRBV9 and TRBJ1-6 gives the full variable domain: DSGVTQTPKHLITATGQRVTLRCSPRSGDLSVYWYQQSLDQGLQFLIQYYNGEERAKGNILERFSAQQFPDLHSELNLSSLELGDSALYFCASSVGPSSYNSPLHFGNGTRLTVT.

This chain links TRBV19 with TRBJ2-7, with TRBD2 matching 10 bases. The CDR3 runs to 15 residues. Unmatched junction bases numbered 7, after V lost 6 bases and J lost 2 bases. CDR1 and CDR2 from the germline V gene are LNHDA and SQIVND (reference sequence). The CDR3, as DNA: TGTGCCAGTAGGCGGACTAGCGGACCCACCTACGAGCAGTACTTC. Protein: CASRRTSGPTYEQYF.

CDR3 sequence: CASSVGGHAEQFF. CDR3 DNA sequence: TGTGCCAGCAGCGTGGGAGGGCATGCGGAGCAGTTCTTC. The chain recombines TRBV9 with TRBJ2-1, with 7 positions matching TRBD2. Germline loops: CDR1 SGDLS, CDR2 YYNGEE. Germline trimming cut 2 bases from V and 10 bases from J; bases unmatched to any gene: 6. This CDR3 is 13 amino acids long.

The chain combines TRBV18 with TRBJ2-2; D gene unclear. CDR3 length: 16 residues. The V gene's germline CDR1 is KGHSH and CDR2 LQKENI. The V end lost 3 bases, the J end lost 1 base, and 12 bases lay between the germline ends. For the CDR3, the DNA is TGTGCCAGCTCACCGTCGATCGTCGGGAACACCGGGGAGCTGTTTTTT. It is translated as CASSPSIVGNTGELFF.

The CDR3: CASSSKRQGWGEQYF. The CDR3 DNA sequence: TGTGCCAGCAGCTCAAAACGACAGGGGTGGGGCGAGCAGTACTTC. The chain recombines TRBV5-4 with TRBJ2-7; 8 bases are shared with TRBD1. There are 15 residues in the CDR3. Germline-derived CDR1 and CDR2 are SGHNT and YYREEE (reference sequence). V was clipped by 3 bases and J by 6 bases; unmatched bases: 11.

The V gene is TRBV30, the J gene TRBJ1-3, with a possible D match to TRBD1 (5 bases). The germline gives CDR1 GTSNPN, CDR2 SVGIG (reference sequence). The ends were cut back, 5 bases at V and 4 bases at J, with 21 bases in the middle. The CDR3 loop spans 16 amino acids. DNA for the CDR3: TGTGCCTGGGGGACCCTGGGGCGCCCCCAGGGAAACACCATATATTTT. This translates into CAWGTLGRPQGNTIYF.

The V gene is TRBV19, the J gene TRBJ2-3; 9 bases fit TRBD2. CDR3 size: 18 residues. Trimming cost V 11 bases and J 5 bases; bases outside gene matches: 23. The germline gives CDR1 LNHDA, CDR2 SQIVND (reference sequence). In DNA, the CDR3 is TGTGCCTCCCGTCGTGTTGCGGGAGGGCCGGGGAAACAAGATACGCAGTATTTT. Protein: CASRRVAGGPGKQDTQYF.

The chain uses TRBV5-4 and TRBJ1-2, with TRBD1 identical over 7 bases. Losses at the gene ends were 3 bases for V and 4 bases for J; bases not matched to a gene: 9. CDR1 and CDR2 (germline): SGHNT, YYREEE (reference sequence). This CDR3 has 15 residues. For the CDR3, the DNA is TGTGCCAGCAGCTCGCGGGGACAGACCACCTATGGCTACACCTTC. Translating gives CASSSRGQTTYGYTF.

This clone was counted a single time. The V call is TRBV20-1, the J call TRBJ2-1; possible D gene TRBD2, 6 bases. The germline gives CDR1 DFQATT, CDR2 SNEGSKA (reference sequence). Trimming took off 6 bases at V and 10 bases at J, with 10 bases between the two ends. The CDR3 consists of 10 residues. The chain's CDR3 is CSAMRGEQFF. CDR3 nucleotides: TGCAGTGCAATGCGGGGCGAGCAGTTCTTC.

This sequence joins TRBV5-1 and TRBJ1-1; the match to TRBD1 covers 8 bases. The trim removed 5 bases at V and 0 bases at J, leaving 9 bases unmatched. CDR1 and CDR2 (germline): SGHRS, YFSETQ. The CDR3 runs 16 residues. The CDR3: CASRRTGRGLNTEAFF. In DNA, the CDR3 is TGCGCCAGCAGGAGGACAGGGCGAGGGTTGAACACTGAAGCTTTCTTT.

This sequence joins TRBV4-3 and TRBJ2-7, with D possibly matching TRBD2 (7 bases). V lost 4 bases and J lost 7, with 17 bases in between. Germline-derived CDR1 and CDR2 are LGHNA and YSLEER. This CDR3 contains 14 residues. The chain's CDR3 is CASSLGGRAGEQYF. The CDR3 DNA follows: TGCGCCAGCAGCCTAGGGGGGAGGGCCGGGGAGCAGTACTTC.

The rearrangement joins TRBV6-2 or TRBV6-3 to TRBJ2-5; D is undetermined. Trimming cost V 6 bases and J 4 bases, with 15 bases left between them. The CDR3 extends over 14 amino acids. In germline, CDR1 is MNHEY, CDR2 SVGEGT. The CDR3 sequence: CASSQPRSAETQYF. DNA of the CDR3: TGTGCCAGCAGCCAACCCCGGAGCGCAGAGACCCAGTACTTC.

This clone was picked up a small number of times. Here the CDR3 reads CASSHAPGQAPEGGGYTF. CDR3 nucleotides: TGTGCCAGCAGCCATGCTCCGGGACAGGCCCCAGAGGGGGGTGGCTACACCTTC. The chain has TRBV4-2 and TRBJ1-2; 8 bases are a match to TRBD1. The CDR3 consists of 18 residues. The germline V gene encodes CDR1 LGHNA and CDR2 YNFKEQ. J lost 7 bases, V lost 3 bases, and 19 bases had no gene match.